This entry lists 28 T cell receptor beta chains sequenced from one sample in a study of radiotherapy plus CTLA-4 blockade in lung cancer. Sequenced by immunoSEQ multiplex PCR; TCRdb stores in-frame clones only, minus some. The sample lists about 25,000 clones, 70% to 75% seen once, with more than 3% in the top ten. The specimen comprised peripheral blood, sampled from a patient treated with radiotherapy plus ipilimumab. The receptors derive from a human donor with non-small cell lung cancer whose response to radiotherapy plus ipilimumab could not be evaluated.

The chain has TRBV6-5 and TRBJ1-1; D gene uncertain. Trimming left V 0 bases short and J 3 bases short, with 11 bases between. Germline V lookup: CDR1 MNHEY, CDR2 SVGAGI. The CDR3 totals 15 residues. This CDR3 reads CASSYSVWADTEAFF. The CDR3 region has the DNA TGTGCCAGCAGTTACTCGGTTTGGGCAGACACTGAAGCTTTCTTT.

V is TRBV11-2 and J is TRBJ2-7, with TRBD1 matching over 7 bases. Germline CDR1 is SGHAT and CDR2 is FQNNGV. With 2 bases clipped from V and 3 bases from J, the junction kept 7 bases outside the gene matches. This CDR3 comprises 15 residues. The CDR3 region is CASSLQDRAYYEQYF. CDR3 sequence (DNA): TGTGCCAGCAGCTTACAAGACAGGGCTTACTACGAGCAGTACTTC.

V usage is TRBV27 and J usage is TRBJ1-1; D unclear. V lost 2 bases and J 0 bases, leaving 4 bases between the germline ends. Germline CDR1 and CDR2: MNHEY and SMNVEV (reference sequence). The CDR3 loop spans 13 amino acids. This chain's CDR3 is CASSLTVNTEAFF. For the CDR3, the DNA is TGTGCCAGCAGTTTAACGGTGAACACTGAAGCTTTCTTT.

The chain employs TRBV19 and TRBJ1-1; the D gene is possibly TRBD1 (6 bases). V shed 4 bases and J shed 1 base, with 10 bases lying between them. From germline, CDR1 is LNHDA and CDR2 SQIVND (reference sequence). The CDR3 spans 14 residues. The DNA for the CDR3 is TGTGCCAGTAGTACAGGACAGACGAACACTGAAGCTTTCTTT. It is translated as CASSTGQTNTEAFF.

The CDR3, as DNA: TGTGCCAGCAGCCGGGGACGGGGGGAAACCGGGGAGCTGTTTTTT. It yields the protein CASSRGRGETGELFF. J is TRBJ2-2 and V is TRBV7-8, with 7 bases fitting TRBD2. Germline lookup yields CDR1 SGHVS and CDR2 FQNEAQ. This CDR3 comprises 15 residues. The V gene end was trimmed by 5 bases and the J gene end by 5 bases; junction bases not matched to a gene: 8.

J is TRBJ1-2 and V is TRBV5-4; D is uncertain. Deletions cut 4 bases from V and 4 bases from J, with 8 bases between. The CDR3 spans 12 residues. Germline values: CDR1 SGHNT, CDR2 YYREEE (reference sequence). The CDR3 coding sequence is TGTGCCAGCAGCAGCCCAGGCTATGGCTACACCTTC. Translating it yields CASSSPGYGYTF.

The chain employs TRBV7-6 and TRBJ1-5; 8 bases fit TRBD1. Germline loops: CDR1 SGHVS, CDR2 FNYEAQ. The CDR3 has 17 residues. Trimming at V came to 2 bases and at J to 4 bases, leaving 10 bases not matched to a gene. The CDR3 sequence is CASSLTGQGTRNQPQHF. The DNA for the CDR3 is TGTGCCAGCAGCTTAACCGGACAGGGAACTCGTAATCAGCCCCAGCATTTT.

The chain links TRBV19 to TRBJ1-1; D uncertain. Germline V gene sequence: CDR1 LNHDA, CDR2 SQIVND (reference sequence). The ends were cut back, 6 bases at V and 3 bases at J, with 17 bases in the middle. This CDR3 has 15 residues. The CDR3 spells CASRNPGGGYTEAFF. The CDR3 DNA is TGTGCCAGTAGAAATCCCGGCGGCGGGTACACTGAAGCTTTCTTT.

The chain carries TRBV29-1 and TRBJ2-7; TRBD2 agrees at 8 bases. Germline V gene sequence: CDR1 SQVTM, CDR2 ANQGSEA. V lost 4 bases to trimming and J lost 3 bases; unmatched junction nucleotides: 5. The CDR3 sequence is 13 residues long. The CDR3 sequence is CSVGPRGDYEQYF. The CDR3 DNA sequence: TGCAGCGTTGGGCCGCGGGGGGACTACGAGCAGTACTTC.

The chain links TRBV25-1 to TRBJ2-1, with D possibly being TRBD1 (6 bases). CDR1 MGHDK and CDR2 SYGVNS come from the germline V gene. V was cut by 8 bases and J by 3 bases, with 14 bases left in between. This CDR3 spans 14 amino acids. The chain's CDR3 is CASAGQPLYNEQFF. The CDR3 nucleotides are TGTGCCAGCGCCGGACAGCCTCTCTACAATGAGCAGTTCTTC. The entire variable domain, with the rest obtained from reference TRBV25-1 and TRBJ2-1, is as follows: EADIYQTPRYLVIGTGKKITLECSQTMGHDKMYWYQQDPGMELHLIHYSYGVNSTEKGDLSSESTVSRIRTEHFPLTLESARPSHTSQYLCASAGQPLYNEQFFGPGTRLTVL.

This clone was observed a single time. This chain connects TRBV27 to TRBJ2-7; the match to TRBD2 covers 14 bases. The CDR3 is 14 residues long. V lost 3 bases to trimming and J lost 9 bases; unmatched junction nucleotides: 4. From germline, CDR1 is MNHEY and CDR2 SMNVEV (reference sequence). The CDR3 coding sequence is TGTGCCAGCAGTTTGACTAGCGGGAGGGCCAGGCAGTACTTC. Amino acid sequence: CASSLTSGRARQYF.

By sample fraction, this clone is medium-sized. J is TRBJ2-7 and V is TRBV7-8; 9 bases map to TRBD2. The CDR3 has 17 residues. Germline CDR1 and CDR2: SGHVS and FQNEAQ. After removal of 2 bases from V and 4 bases from J, the junction contained 12 bases not matched to a gene. CDR3 nucleotides: TGTGCCAGCAGCTTACCCTGGACTAGCGCCGAAGGTTACGAGCAGTACTTC. It yields the protein CASSLPWTSAEGYEQYF.

V usage is TRBV19 and J usage is TRBJ1-1, with a tentative D call TRBD1 (6 bases). Looked up from germline, CDR1 is LNHDA and CDR2 is SQIVND (reference sequence). The CDR3 contains 14 residues. V gave up 7 bases and J gave up 6 bases, with 18 bases separating them. This CDR3 is CASMKTGSTPEAFF. In nucleotides, the CDR3 is TGTGCCAGTATGAAGACAGGTTCTACCCCTGAAGCTTTCTTT.

This sequence joins TRBV2 and TRBJ1-1; D remains unclear. The length of the CDR3 is 11 residues. Germline V gene sequence: CDR1 SNHLY, CDR2 FYNNEI. Trimming removed 2 bases at V and 8 bases at J, with 6 bases between. Written as DNA, the CDR3 is TGTGCCAGCAGTGAAAACAGCGAAGCTTTCTTT. Residues: CASSENSEAFF.

This rearrangement joins TRBV30 to TRBJ1-2; TRBD1 aligns across 7 bases. The V and J ends lost 3 bases and 5 bases, in that order; junction bases with no gene match: 9. The CDR3 contains 14 residues. Looked up from germline, CDR1 is GTSNPN and CDR2 is SVGIG (reference sequence). In DNA form, the CDR3 reads TGTGCCTGGAGCCAACAGGGGCGGTTTTATGGCTACACCTTC. Amino acid sequence: CAWSQQGRFYGYTF.

V and J are TRBV6-5 and TRBJ2-7; D perhaps matches TRBD1 (6 bases). The CDR3 sequence is 16 residues long. Trimming took off 2 bases at V and 0 bases at J, with 14 bases between the two ends. The V gene's germline CDR1 is MNHEY and CDR2 SVGAGI. The CDR3 is CASSYKPRGLSYEQYF. CDR3 sequence (DNA): TGTGCCAGCAGTTACAAACCCAGGGGTCTCTCCTACGAGCAGTACTTC.

The J gene is TRBJ2-7, the V gene TRBV28; TRBD1 matches 10 bases. There are 15 residues in the CDR3. The germline gives CDR1 MDHEN, CDR2 SYDVKM. Trimming took 7 bases from V and 2 from J; bases not matched to a gene: 8. This CDR3 is CASTSQGQGPYEQYF. In DNA, the CDR3 is TGTGCCAGCACCTCCCAGGGACAGGGGCCCTACGAGCAGTACTTC. Full variable domain (missing parts from reference TRBV28 and TRBJ2-7): DVKVTQSSRYLVKRTGEKVFLECVQDMDHENMFWYRQDPGLGLRLIYFSYDVKMKEKGDIPEGYSVSREKKERFSLILESASTNQTSMYLCASTSQGQGPYEQYFGPGTRLTVT.

The CDR3 DNA is TGTGCCAGCAGCTTAGTGGACAGGGGTAAATCTAGCACAGATACGCAGTATTTT. Translated: CASSLVDRGKSSTDTQYF. V gene TRBV7-9 combines with J gene TRBJ2-3, with 9 bases fitting TRBD1. The CDR3 loop spans 18 amino acids. Losses at the gene ends were 1 base for V and 0 bases for J; bases not matched to a gene: 8. Germline lookup yields CDR1 SEHNR and CDR2 FQNEAQ (reference sequence).

The V call is TRBV5-1, the J call TRBJ2-5; 8 nucleotides agree with TRBD1. CDR1 is SGHRS and CDR2 is YFSETQ in the germline V gene. V shed 2 bases, J shed 0 bases, and the junction held 3 bases outside the gene matches. The CDR3 sequence is 15 residues long. CDR3 sequence reads: CASSFDRGNQETQYF. As DNA, the CDR3 is TGCGCCAGCAGCTTTGACAGGGGAAACCAAGAGACCCAGTACTTC.

This clone is medium-sized within its sample. This chain uses TRBV27 with TRBJ2-7, with TRBD2 matching over 9 bases. The CDR3 has 15 amino acids. Unmatched junction bases numbered 7, after V lost 6 bases and J lost 1 base. Germline CDR1 is MNHEY and CDR2 is SMNVEV (reference sequence). CDR3 bases: TGTGCCAGCAGACCGGTGGCGGGAGGGTCCTACGAGCAGTACTTC. Its translation is CASRPVAGGSYEQYF.

The V gene is TRBV28, the J gene TRBJ1-5, with 7 nucleotides matching TRBD1. This CDR3 is 15 amino acids long. Germline V CDR1 and CDR2: MDHEN, SYDVKM. The junction had 13 bases not matched to a gene; V was cut back by 7 bases and J by 7 bases. The CDR3 region is CASTRGGDSSQPQHF. CDR3 coding DNA: TGTGCCAGCACCCGGGGGGGGGACAGCAGCCAGCCCCAGCATTTT. Based on the CDR3 plus reference TRBV28 and TRBJ1-5, the full variable domain is DVKVTQSSRYLVKRTGEKVFLECVQDMDHENMFWYRQDPGLGLRLIYFSYDVKMKEKGDIPEGYSVSREKKERFSLILESASTNQTSMYLCASTRGGDSSQPQHFGDGTRLSIL.

A few counts support this clone. The chain combines TRBV7-6 with TRBJ2-5; maybe TRBD1 (7 bases). The CDR3 has 16 amino acids. The germline gives CDR1 SGHVS, CDR2 FNYEAQ. Trimming stripped 1 base from V and 5 bases from J, with 17 bases between. The CDR3 protein is CASSLGVGGAGETQYF. CDR3 nucleotides: TGTGCCAGCAGCTTAGGGGTAGGGGGCGCGGGGGAGACCCAGTACTTC.

V is TRBV19 and J is TRBJ2-7; tentatively, D is TRBD1 (5 bases). V was trimmed by 4 bases and J by 2 bases, leaving 15 bases between them. Germline CDR1 LNHDA, CDR2 SQIVND (reference sequence). The CDR3 has 15 residues. The CDR3 reads CASSKSTGPTYEQYF. In nucleotides, the CDR3 is TGTGCCAGTAGTAAGAGCACAGGACCCACCTACGAGCAGTACTTC.

The genes are TRBV15 and TRBJ2-7; 9 positions match TRBD1. The germline CDR1 and CDR2 sequences are LNHNV and YYDKDF (reference sequence). V was clipped by 2 bases and J by 0 bases; unmatched bases: 5. This CDR3 contains 16 residues. The CDR3 reads CATSRLRTGASYEQYF. DNA for the CDR3: TGTGCCACCAGCAGACTCAGGACAGGGGCCTCCTACGAGCAGTACTTC.

This clone was detected a few times. The J gene is TRBJ2-7, the V gene TRBV28, with D maybe TRBD2 (5 bases). Germline loops: CDR1 MDHEN, CDR2 SYDVKM. V lost 6 bases, J lost 2 bases, and 11 bases lay in between. This CDR3 has 13 residues. DNA of the CDR3: TGTGCCAGCAGAACCGGGATTACCTACGAGCAGTACTTC. It codes for CASRTGITYEQYF.

The DNA for the CDR3 is TGTGCCAGCAGTGAAATAGGGGCCTATGGCTACACCTTC. Its translation is CASSEIGAYGYTF. The chain combines TRBV6-1 with TRBJ1-2; D is perhaps TRBD1 (5 bases). CDR3 length: 13 amino acids. Trimming shortened V by 2 bases and J by 4 bases, and 8 bases separated the two germline ends. The germline gives CDR1 MNHNS, CDR2 SASEGT.

V and J are TRBV19 and TRBJ2-5; D ambiguous. The last part of the DNA fits TRBJ2-7 better; the J call may be wrong. The CDR3 loop spans 13 amino acids. Per the germline V gene, CDR1 is LNHDA and CDR2 is SQIVND (reference sequence). CDR3 in amino acids: CASSPLASYEQYF. The DNA for the CDR3 is TGTGCCAGTAGTCCCCTCGCTTCCTACGAGCAGTACTTC.

This clone was recorded once. The chain uses TRBV27 and TRBJ2-7, with D possibly TRBD1 on 6 matching bases. The CDR3 spans 14 residues. CDR1 is MNHEY, CDR2 SMNVEV, per germline (reference sequence). V was pared by 3 bases and J by 5 bases, with 14 bases between. The CDR3 nucleotides read TGTGCCAGCAGTTTCTCTGGGGGCATCCACGAGCAGTACTTC. Translating it yields CASSFSGGIHEQYF.